These 8 T cell receptor beta chains were sequenced from one sample in a study of Graves' ophthalmopathy and Graves' hyperthyroidism. Using RNA transcripts, the TCR beta CDR3 regions were amplified. The first-round RT-PCR employed HTBI primers together with the Qiagen OneStep RT-PCR kit. A multiplex PCR was then performed as the second round. TCRdb passed the multiplex PCR reads through MiXCR, listing each CDR3 protein once. The sample carries some 410,000 distinct CDR3 sequences, 20% to 25% recorded once. Material for sequencing was peripheral blood. These TCRs come from a woman between 18 and 30 years old with stable Graves' hyperthyroidism.

The chain carries TRBV20-1 and TRBJ2-7; D remains unclear. Germline-derived CDR1 and CDR2 are DFQATT and SNEGSKA (reference sequence). V gave up 0 bases and J gave up 0 bases, with 12 bases separating them. The CDR3 totals 15 residues. CDR3 in DNA: TGCAGTGCTAGAGATATCCAGGAAAGCTCCTACGAGCAGTACTTC. Amino acids: CSARDIQESSYEQYF.

The chain is built from TRBV6-5 and TRBJ2-2, with 9 nucleotides matching TRBD2. The J segment lost 4 bases and the V segment lost 1 base, leaving 1 base of the junction unmatched. Germline CDR1 is MNHEY and CDR2 is SVGAGI. The CDR3 length is 15 residues. CDR3 coding DNA: TGTGCCAGCAGTTACTTGACTAGCGGCACCGGGGAGCTGTTTTTT. As protein: CASSYLTSGTGELFF.

This clonotype was picked up many times. The J gene is TRBJ2-7, the V gene TRBV6-2 or TRBV6-3; 10 bases are shared with TRBD1. This CDR3 comprises 14 residues. Looked up from germline, CDR1 is MNHEY and CDR2 is SVGEGT. J was trimmed by 0 bases and V by 6 bases; bases with no gene match: 2. CDR3 sequence reads: CASRGTGVSYEQYF. CDR3 coding DNA: TGTGCCAGCAGGGGGACAGGGGTCTCCTACGAGCAGTACTTC.

This rearrangement joins TRBV19 to TRBJ2-7; the D call may be TRBD1 or TRBD2 (6 bases each). Germline V lookup: CDR1 LNHDA, CDR2 SQIVND (reference sequence). The V gene lost 6 bases and the J gene lost 2 bases, with 14 bases spanning the gap. The CDR3 extends over 14 amino acids. Here the CDR3 DNA reads TGTGCCAGTAGAACGGAGGGGGGAACCTACGAGCAGTACTTC. Translation: CASRTEGGTYEQYF.

The rearrangement links TRBV5-1 to TRBJ2-5; D gene uncertain. This CDR3 spans 13 amino acids. V shed 7 bases and J shed 0 bases, with 10 bases lying between them. Germline assignment: CDR1 SGHRS and CDR2 YFSETQ. The CDR3 region is CASRPYDQETQYF. The CDR3 coding sequence is TGCGCCAGCCGCCCGTATGACCAAGAGACCCAGTACTTC.

This clonotype was observed a handful of times. The chain recombines TRBV19 with TRBJ2-2; 10 bases map to TRBD1. Losses at the gene ends were 3 bases for V and 7 bases for J; bases not matched to a gene: 8. Per the germline V gene, CDR1 is LNHDA and CDR2 is SQIVND (reference sequence). This CDR3 is 16 amino acids long. CDR3 residues: CASSMYRQGAFGELFF. CDR3 coding DNA: TGTGCCAGTAGTATGTATCGACAGGGGGCTTTCGGGGAGCTGTTTTTT.

The chain couples TRBV9 to TRBJ2-5, with D possibly being TRBD1 or TRBD2 (7 bases each). Germline CDR1 SGDLS, CDR2 YYNGEE. Deletions cut 0 bases from V and 4 bases from J, with 16 bases between. The CDR3 spans 16 residues. The CDR3 region has the DNA TGTGCCAGCAGCGTAGAGGGGAGGGGGCGCGGAGAGACCCAGTACTTC. The encoded protein is CASSVEGRGRGETQYF.

Ten or more counts support this clonotype. The rearrangement uses TRBV7-8 and TRBJ2-2; tentatively, D is TRBD2 (6 bases). The CDR3 covers 16 residues. Germline V gene data show CDR1 as SGHVS and CDR2 as FQNEAQ. V was shortened by 5 bases and J by 4 bases, with 17 bases between the two germline ends. This chain's CDR3 is CASSPAGGGSTGELFF. CDR3 DNA sequence: TGTGCCAGCAGCCCAGCCGGGGGAGGTAGCACCGGGGAGCTGTTTTTT.